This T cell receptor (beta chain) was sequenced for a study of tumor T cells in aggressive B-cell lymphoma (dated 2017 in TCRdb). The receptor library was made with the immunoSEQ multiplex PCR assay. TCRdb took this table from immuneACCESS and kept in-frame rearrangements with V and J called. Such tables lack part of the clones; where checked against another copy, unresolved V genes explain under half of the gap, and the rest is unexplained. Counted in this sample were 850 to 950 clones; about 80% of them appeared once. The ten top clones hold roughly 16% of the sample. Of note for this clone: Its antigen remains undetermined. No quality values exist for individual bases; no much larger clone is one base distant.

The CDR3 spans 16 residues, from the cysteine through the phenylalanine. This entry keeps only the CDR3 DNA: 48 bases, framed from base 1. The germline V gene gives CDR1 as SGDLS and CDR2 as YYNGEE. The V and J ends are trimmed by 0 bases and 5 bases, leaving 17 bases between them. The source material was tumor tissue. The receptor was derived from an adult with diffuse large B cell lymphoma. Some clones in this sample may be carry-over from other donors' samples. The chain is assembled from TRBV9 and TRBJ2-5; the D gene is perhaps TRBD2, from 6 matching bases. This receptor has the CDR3 CASSVGGSGLFETQYF. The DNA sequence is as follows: TGTGCCAGCAGCGTAGGGGGTAGCGGCCTTTTCGAGACCCAGTACTTC.